A selection of T cell receptor beta chains follows, all from one sample in a study of OX40 agonist ivuxolimab in advanced cancers. TCRdb keeps only in-frame clones here, not all; method: immunoSEQ multiplex PCR. The sample has tens of thousands of clones; over 75% are singletons. The sample consisted of CD4+ or CD8+ T cells sorted from blood, taken in a trial of the OX40 agonist ivuxolimab. The receptors were sampled from an adult with an advanced solid tumor such as melanoma, head and neck, liver or kidney cancer. CDR3s include the opening cysteine and the closing phenylalanine or tryptophan. D genes are given only for firm matches. For some rows the clone size is stated as once, few or many, or as a class when expanded; others skip it.

j_call | d_call | clone_size | v_call | cdr3_nt | cdr3_aa
TRBJ1-1 | TRBD1 | . | TRBV18 | TGTGCCAGCTCACCATTCTTTCAGGGGGCTCCGTCTGAAGCTTTCTTT | CASSPFFQGAPSEAFF
TRBJ2-3 | . | once | TRBV4-1 | TGCGCCAGCAGCCAAGTTGTAACAGATACGCAGTATTTT | CASSQVVTDTQYF
TRBJ2-7 | TRBD1 | . | TRBV6-6 | TGTGCCAGCAAGCGACAGGGTGGCGAGCAGTACTTC | CASKRQGGEQYF
TRBJ2-7 | TRBD1 | . | TRBV6-1 | TGTGCCAGCACCTTACAGGGGTTAACCTCCTACGAGCAGTACTTC | CASTLQGLTSYEQYF
TRBJ1-2 | TRBD1 | . | TRBV5-4 | TGTGCCAGCAGCTTACCGGGACAGGGCTCCTATGGCTACACCTTC | CASSLPGQGSYGYTF
TRBJ1-4 | . | . | TRBV19 | TGTGCCAGTAGTATCCGACATTCCGGCGGTGAAAAACTGTTTTTT | CASSIRHSGGEKLFF
TRBJ2-1 | TRBD2 | once | TRBV10-3 | TGTGCCATCAGTGGCACTAGCGTAGGCTCCTACAATGAGCAGTTCTTC | CAISGTSVGSYNEQFF
TRBJ2-3 | . | once | TRBV9 | TGTGCCAGCAGCGCCAGCGGATTCACAGATACGCAGTATTTT | CASSASGFTDTQYF
TRBJ2-6 | . | . | TRBV19 | TGTGCCAGTCGAACTCTGGGGACCAACGTCCTGACTTTC | CASRTLGTNVLTF
TRBJ2-5 | . | . | TRBV5-4 | TGTGCCAGCAGCTTGGCCGTACTTGGACTGGCGGAGACCCAGTACTTC | CASSLAVLGLAETQYF
TRBJ2-3 | . | . | TRBV5-1 | TGCGCCAGCAGCTTGGGGCCGCTGGCAGATACGCAGTATTTT | CASSLGPLADTQYF
TRBJ1-2 | . | . | TRBV28 | TGTGCCAGCAGGGAGGGCATCGGCTACACCTTC | CASREGIGYTF
TRBJ2-2 | TRBD2 | . | TRBV7-2 | TGTGCCAGCAGCGGGAGACTAGCGGGGCTCACCGGGGAGCTGTTTTTT | CASSGRLAGLTGELFF
TRBJ1-3 | . | . | TRBV5-4 | TGTGCCAGCAGCTTGGACAGTAGTAAGATCGGAAACACCATATATTTT | CASSLDSSKIGNTIYF
TRBJ1-4 | . | . | TRBV10-2 | TGCGCCAGCAGACAGGGAGGATATGAAAAACTGTTTTTT | CASRQGGYEKLFF
TRBJ2-3 | TRBD2 | . | TRBV28 | TGTGCCAGCAGTTCCCCGGGACTAGCGGAGATCAGAAGCACAGATACGCAGTATTTT | CASSSPGLAEIRSTDTQYF
TRBJ2-1 | TRBD2 | . | TRBV7-6 | TGTGCCAGCACCCAACGACCCCCCACTAGCGGGAGTTACAATGAGCAGTTCTTC | CASTQRPPTSGSYNEQFF
TRBJ1-5 | TRBD1 | few | TRBV4-1 | TGCGCCAGCAGCACCGGGTCCGGGACAGAGAATCAGCCCCAGCATTTT | CASSTGSGTENQPQHF
TRBJ1-5 | TRBD1 | . | TRBV19 | TGTGCCAGTAGTATAGGGGCACGGACAGGGGGCCCCCAGCATTTT | CASSIGARTGGPQHF
TRBJ2-1 | TRBD1 | . | TRBV5-1 | TGCGCCAGCAGCTGGACAGGATCCAATGAGCAGTTCTTC | CASSWTGSNEQFF
TRBJ1-2 | TRBD1 | . | TRBV11-2 | TGTGCCAGCAGCAACACAGGGGGGATCAACTATGGCTACACCTTC | CASSNTGGINYGYTF
TRBJ2-1 | . | . | TRBV4-1 | TGCGCCAGCAGCCACGGGCCCCAACTAGGATTGAATGAGCAGTTCTTC | CASSHGPQLGLNEQFF
TRBJ1-4 | . | . | TRBV18 | TGTGCCAGCTCACCAACGGTGGGGGGATCAACTAATGAAAAACTGTTTTTT | CASSPTVGGSTNEKLFF
TRBJ1-2 | TRBD1 | . | TRBV18 | TGTGCCAGCTCCCAGGGGGCAAGGGACTATGGCTACACCTTC | CASSQGARDYGYTF
TRBJ2-1 | . | . | TRBV6-5 | TGTGCCAGCAGTTACTCGAACGGGCCGTACAATGAGCAGTTCTTC | CASSYSNGPYNEQFF
TRBJ1-4 | . | few | TRBV7-9 | TGTGCCAGCAGCCCGGGGAGGGAGGAAGAAAAACTGTTTTTT | CASSPGREEEKLFF
TRBJ1-5 | . | . | TRBV2 | TGTGCCAGCAGTCTCGGGGATGCGGATCAGCCCCAGCATTTT | CASSLGDADQPQHF